Shown below are 24 T cell receptor beta chains from a single sample sequenced in a study of T cell responses to AZD1222 COVID-19 vaccine. TCRdb's table, derived via immunoSEQ multiplex PCR, lists solely in-frame clones and lacks some. The sample includes some 120,000 clones, approximately 90% of them seen just once. The material was peripheral blood, obtained on day 0 of AZD1222 vaccination. The receptor set was obtained from an adult in good health.

The chain joins TRBV2 to TRBJ2-3, with TRBD2 matching 9 bases. V shed 11 bases and J 1 base; nucleotides not matched to a gene: 10. The CDR3 consists of 15 residues. CDR1 SNHLY and CDR2 FYNNEI come from the germline V gene. The CDR3, as DNA: TGTGCCCTTGGGATAGGGACTAGCCGCACAGATACGCAGTATTTT. This gives the protein CALGIGTSRTDTQYF.

This sequence joins TRBV30 and TRBJ1-6; D possibly corresponds to TRBD1 (6 bases). Trimming removed 1 base at V and 3 bases at J, with 13 bases between. Germline V gene data show CDR1 as GTSNPN and CDR2 as SVGIG (reference sequence). The CDR3 loop spans 16 amino acids. CDR3 in DNA: TGTGCCTGGAGTGACGGGACACTGAGCTATAATTCACCCCTCCACTTT. Protein sequence: CAWSDGTLSYNSPLHF. Drawing the rest from reference TRBV30 and TRBJ1-6, the complete variable domain is SQTIHQWPATLVQPVGSPLSLECTVEGTSNPNLYWYRQAAGRGLQLLFYSVGIGQISSEVPQNLSASRPQDRQFILSSKKLLLSDSGFYLCAWSDGTLSYNSPLHFGNGTRLTVT.

This chain joins TRBV3-1 (or the pseudogene TRBV3-2) and TRBJ1-5, with 10 bases fitting TRBD1. V shed 6 bases and J 4 bases; nucleotides not matched to a gene: 3. The CDR3 is 14 residues long. Germline V gives CDR1 LGHDT, CDR2 YNNKEL (reference sequence). The DNA of the CDR3 is TGTGCCAGCAGAGGGACAGGGGAAAATCAGCCCCAGCATTTT. Translated, it gives CASRGTGENQPQHF.

The V and J genes are TRBV4-2 and TRBJ1-2; TRBD1 agrees at 7 bases. The CDR3 totals 15 residues. Germline-derived CDR1 and CDR2 are LGHNA and YNFKEQ. The V segment lost 1 base and the J segment 8 bases; nucleotides outside the gene matches: 10. The CDR3: CASSQVEGANRGYTF. CDR3 coding DNA: TGTGCCAGCAGCCAAGTGGAGGGGGCAAATCGGGGCTACACCTTC.

The J gene is TRBJ1-2, the V gene TRBV5-5; D unresolved. V dropped 3 bases and J dropped 1 base, with 16 bases sitting between them. The germline V gene encodes CDR1 SGHKS and CDR2 YYEKEE (reference sequence). This CDR3 is 16 amino acids long. The CDR3 coding sequence is TGTGCCAGCAGCTCTACCCCGAAGGACGTTAACTATGGCTACACCTTC. Its protein is CASSSTPKDVNYGYTF.

The V call is TRBV9, the J call TRBJ2-1; D possibly corresponds to TRBD2 (6 bases). The V and J ends lost 3 bases and 2 bases respectively, with 6 bases between them. In germline, CDR1 is SGDLS, CDR2 YYNGEE. The CDR3 is 13 amino acids. CDR3 coding DNA: TGTGCCAGCAGCGCGGGGGCCTACAATGAGCAGTTCTTC. This translates into CASSAGAYNEQFF.

The chain combines TRBV6-5 with TRBJ1-5; D is uncertain. The CDR3 is made up of 14 amino acids. V lost 1 base, J lost 3 bases, and 7 bases lay in between. The germline gives CDR1 MNHEY, CDR2 SVGAGI. CDR3 nucleotides: TGTGCCAGCAGTTACTTGGGAACCAATCAGCCCCAGCATTTT. Protein product: CASSYLGTNQPQHF.

The chain combines TRBV4-3 with TRBJ1-3; D possibly corresponds to TRBD1 (6 bases). Germline loops: CDR1 LGHNA, CDR2 YSLEER. V was trimmed by 0 bases and J by 4 bases, leaving 13 bases between them. The CDR3 covers 16 residues. Here the CDR3 DNA reads TGCGCCAGCAGCCAAGATCGGAGGGGGGGAGGAAACACCATATATTTT. This sequence encodes CASSQDRRGGGNTIYF.

This chain joins TRBV6-5 and TRBJ2-3; D uncertain. Per the germline V gene, CDR1 is MNHEY and CDR2 is SVGAGI. V lost 8 bases, J lost 0 bases, and 15 bases lay in between. This CDR3 contains 15 residues. The DNA for the CDR3 is TGTGCCAGCGAGTGGGAAACCCCTAGCACAGATACGCAGTATTTT. Translation: CASEWETPSTDTQYF.

This chain joins TRBV6-2 or TRBV6-3 and TRBJ2-5, with TRBD2 matching over 8 bases. After removal of 4 bases from V and 1 base from J, the junction contained 5 bases not matched to a gene. The germline CDR1 and CDR2 sequences are MNHEY and SVGEGT. The CDR3 consists of 15 residues. The CDR3 coding sequence is TGTGCCAGCAGTTTCGGCGGGGGGCTCCAAGAGACCCAGTACTTC. Its protein product is CASSFGGGLQETQYF.

CDR3 in amino acids: CASSATGTGNTEAFF. CDR3 nucleotide sequence: TGTGCCAGTAGCGCAACCGGGACAGGGAACACTGAAGCTTTCTTT. J is TRBJ1-1 and V is TRBV19; 8 positions match TRBD1. J lost 1 base, V lost 6 bases, and 7 bases had no gene match. Germline values: CDR1 LNHDA, CDR2 SQIVND (reference sequence). CDR3 length: 15 amino acids. The variable domain in full, completed from reference TRBV19 and TRBJ1-1, reads DGGITQSPKYLFRKEGQNVTLSCEQNLNHDAMYWYRQDPGQGLRLIYYSQIVNDFQKGDIAEGYSVSREKKESFPLTVTSAQKNPTAFYLCASSATGTGNTEAFFGQGTRLTVV.

The chain employs TRBV11-3 and TRBJ1-1, with unresolved D. The CDR3 covers 13 residues. V was cut by 1 base and J by 6 bases, with 9 bases left in between. Germline V gene sequence: CDR1 SGHNT, CDR2 YENEEA. The CDR3 DNA sequence: TGTGCCAGCAGCTTAGCGTGGAATGCTGAAGCTTTCTTT. Its translation: CASSLAWNAEAFF.

The chain carries TRBV4-2 and TRBJ1-6; D might be TRBD1 (5 bases). The V and J ends lost 0 bases and 2 bases respectively, with 11 bases between them. This CDR3 contains 17 residues. The germline gives CDR1 LGHNA, CDR2 YNFKEQ. The chain's CDR3 is CASSQEWGETYNSPLHF. Written as DNA, the CDR3 is TGTGCCAGCAGCCAAGAGTGGGGGGAAACCTATAATTCACCCCTCCACTTT.

As for this clone: Other nucleotide sequences in the sample specify the same CDR3. The J gene is TRBJ1-5, the V gene TRBV6-2 or TRBV6-3, with TRBD1 as a possible D gene (5 bases). The CDR3 sequence is 15 residues long. Between the trimmed V and J ends, which lost 2 bases and 0 bases, there was a span of 8 bases. CDR1 is MNHEY and CDR2 is SVGEGT in the germline V gene. Written as DNA, the CDR3 is TGTGCCAGCAGTTACGGGGGTAATAGCAATCAGCCCCAGCATTTT. Encoded protein: CASSYGGNSNQPQHF.

This chain links TRBV7-2 with TRBJ1-3; D remains ambiguous. This CDR3 is built from 13 residues. V lost 3 bases and J lost 3, with 6 bases in between. In germline, CDR1 is SGHTA, CDR2 FQGNSA. CDR3 nucleotides: TGTGCCAGCAGCTTGGCAGATGGAAACACCATATATTTT. Encoded protein: CASSLADGNTIYF.

The genes are TRBV12-3 or TRBV12-4 and TRBJ2-7; D ambiguous. There are 13 residues in the CDR3. Trimming took 5 bases from V and 6 from J, leaving 14 bases between them. The CDR3 region has the DNA TGTGCCAGCAGTCCCGGGCCTCCCGGCGAGCAGTACTTC. This codes for CASSPGPPGEQYF.

The CDR3 spells CSASALVYEQYF. The CDR3 region has the DNA TGCAGTGCTAGTGCTCTAGTCTACGAGCAGTACTTC. This chain links TRBV20-1 with TRBJ2-7, with unresolved D. Trimming took off 3 bases at V and 3 bases at J, with 9 bases between the two ends. The CDR3 loop spans 12 amino acids. Germline-derived CDR1 and CDR2 are DFQATT and SNEGSKA (reference sequence).

The rearrangement joins TRBV13 to TRBJ1-1; 7 nucleotides match TRBD1. Germline V CDR1 and CDR2: PRHDT, FYEKMQ (reference sequence). With 0 bases clipped from V and 5 bases from J, the junction kept 3 bases outside the gene matches. The CDR3 sequence is 14 residues long. The CDR3 spells CASSLGRGHTEAFF. The CDR3 DNA is TGTGCCAGCAGCTTAGGAAGGGGGCATACTGAAGCTTTCTTT.

The chain couples TRBV14 to TRBJ1-1, with D tentatively TRBD1 (5 bases). Germline V gene data show CDR1 as SGHDN and CDR2 as FVKESK. V lost 0 bases to trimming and J lost 5 bases, with 16 bases between them. This CDR3 region has 16 residues. CDR3 nucleotide sequence: TGTGCCAGCAGCCAAGATCAATGGGGCGCAGGGACTGAAGCTTTCTTT. Its protein is CASSQDQWGAGTEAFF. Looking up the rest from reference TRBV14 and TRBJ1-1 gives the full variable domain: EAGVTQFPSHSVIEKGQTVTLRCDPISGHDNLYWYRRVMGKEIKFLLHFVKESKQDESGMPNNRFLAERTGGTYSTLKVQPAELEDSGVYFCASSQDQWGAGTEAFFGQGTRLTVV.

This chain joins TRBV12-3 or TRBV12-4 and TRBJ2-7; D possibly corresponds to TRBD1 (5 bases). V shed 10 bases and J shed 3 bases, with 13 bases lying between them. The CDR3 extends over 12 amino acids. CDR3 sequence: CATQDRSYEQYF. CDR3 nucleotide sequence: TGTGCCACGCAAGACAGAAGCTACGAGCAGTACTTC.

This rearrangement joins TRBV7-2 to TRBJ1-1; D call uncertain. Germline V gene lookup returns CDR1 SGHTA and CDR2 FQGNSA. The V end lost 4 bases, the J end lost 0 bases, and 9 bases lay between the germline ends. There are 14 residues in the CDR3. The CDR3 protein is CASSYLGMNTEAFF. In nucleotides, the CDR3 is TGTGCCAGCAGCTACTTAGGGATGAACACTGAAGCTTTCTTT.

This chain connects TRBV20-1 to TRBJ2-5; 7 bases line up with TRBD2. The CDR3 is 12 amino acids. Looked up from germline, CDR1 is DFQATT and CDR2 is SNEGSKA (reference sequence). V lost 3 bases and J lost 3; bases outside the gene matches: 1. The chain's CDR3 is CSASGGEETQYF. In DNA, the CDR3 is TGCAGTGCTAGTGGGGGGGAAGAGACCCAGTACTTC.

This chain connects TRBV27 to TRBJ1-2; D unclear. Germline values: CDR1 MNHEY, CDR2 SMNVEV (reference sequence). This CDR3 comprises 16 residues. Deletions cut 5 bases from V and 3 bases from J, with 19 bases between. The CDR3 DNA follows: TGTGCCAGCAGTCTTCGGAGGAGCCACTCCTACTATGGCTACACCTTC. Translating it yields CASSLRRSHSYYGYTF.

The chain employs TRBV27 and TRBJ1-5; weak D call: TRBD1 (5 bases). The length of the CDR3 is 16 residues. Trimming cost V 0 bases and J 5 bases, with 14 bases left between them. Germline V lookup: CDR1 MNHEY, CDR2 SMNVEV (reference sequence). This CDR3 reads CASSLSTGGADQPQHF. CDR3 DNA: TGTGCCAGCAGTTTATCCACGGGGGGAGCCGATCAGCCCCAGCATTTT.